Sequencing of this TCR beta chain was carried out in a study of lymphopenia after photon versus proton radiotherapy. Assay: immunoSEQ multiplex PCR; the TCRdb copy retains only in-frame clones and omits some. Of more than 15,000 clones detected, 80% to 90% appear once; the ten largest clones hold 2.9%. CDR1 and CDR2 from the germline V gene are SEHNR and FQNEAQ (reference sequence). V dropped 1 base and J dropped 0; count of bases not matched to a gene: 1. CDR3 length: 16 amino acids. Turning to this clone: The antigen remains unidentified.

Study-wide results and limits: Relative stability marked proton patients; photon patients lost diversity and naive cells. Post-nadir diversity loss with photons came from oligoclonal expansion, particularly CD8+ Temra cells.

This TCR was sampled from a woman in her forties or fifties with pancreatic cancer. The sample consisted of peripheral blood, taken from a patient treated with photon-based radiotherapy. The chain combines TRBV7-9 with TRBJ1-4, with 8 positions matching TRBD1. The CDR3 DNA sequence: TGTGCCAGCAGCTTAGAGACAGGGGCAACTAATGAAAAACTGTTTTTT. It yields the protein CASSLETGATNEKLFF.